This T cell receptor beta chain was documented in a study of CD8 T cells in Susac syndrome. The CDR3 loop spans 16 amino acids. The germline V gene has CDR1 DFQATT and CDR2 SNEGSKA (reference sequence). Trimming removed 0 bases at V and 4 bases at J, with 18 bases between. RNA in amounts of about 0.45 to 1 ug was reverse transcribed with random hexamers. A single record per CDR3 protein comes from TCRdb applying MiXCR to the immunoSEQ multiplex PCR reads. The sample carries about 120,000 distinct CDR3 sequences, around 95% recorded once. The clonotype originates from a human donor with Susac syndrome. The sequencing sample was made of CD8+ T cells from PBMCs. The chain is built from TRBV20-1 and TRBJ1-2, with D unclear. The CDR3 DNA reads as TGCAGTGCTAGAGATCTCAAGGCCCCTCGCATCTATGGCTACACCTTC. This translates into CSARDLKAPRIYGYTF.